These T cell receptor beta chains were read from a single sample in a study of a mutant IDH1 vaccine in newly diagnosed glioma. Antigen specificity for these receptors is unknown. Profiling relied on immunoSEQ multiplex PCR, and the TCRdb table lists in-frame clones only, not all of them. The data contain some 130,000 clones, about 80% of them seen just once; the ten biggest clones take up 5% to 6%. This material consisted of PBMCs, taken from a glioma patient whose treatment included an IDH1 peptide vaccine. The receptor source for this set is a man aged 35-49 years with glioma. Each CDR3 is given without its conserved first and last residue. D genes are given only for firm matches. The size of a clone is reported for some rows only, either as once, few or many, or as a class for expanded clones.

j_call v_call d_call cdr3_length clone_size cdr3_aa
TRBJ2-3 TRBV4-3 - 14 - ASSQSGSPSTDTQY
TRBJ2-7 TRBV7-9 TRBD1 13 large ASSSTGPGFKEQY
TRBJ2-3 TRBV5-6 - 12 - ASSSNTWTDTQY
TRBJ2-3 TRBV9 TRBD1 12 - ASGDRTSTDTQY
TRBJ2-1 TRBV11-2 TRBD2 13 - ASRSGVLSYNEQF
TRBJ2-7 TRBV19 TRBD1 14 - ASSLRTGGDRNEQY
TRBJ2-7 TRBV11-2 - 12 - ASSLASYGREQY
TRBJ2-1 TRBV28 - 13 - ASSNQGNSYNEQF
TRBJ2-4 TRBV9 - 15 - ASSPRQTNIAKNIQY
TRBJ2-1 TRBV6-5 TRBD2 13 - ASRESGGRGHEQF
TRBJ1-1 TRBV5-4 - 13 - ASTPDLGGMAEAF
TRBJ1-6 TRBV2 TRBD1 17 few ASRSNRDSPYSYNSPLH
TRBJ2-7 TRBV7-2 - 14 - ASSLVPGDSSYEQY
TRBJ1-6 TRBV7-2 - 12 once ASSLGPYNSPLH
TRBJ2-5 TRBV18 - 13 - ASSPSATSKRTQY
TRBJ2-7 TRBV18 - 10 - ASSPGSGEQY
TRBJ2-7 TRBV30 - 10 - AWSGGWNEQY
TRBJ2-6 TRBV19 - 15 - ASTPRQGGTGANVLT
TRBJ2-3 TRBV4-3 - 13 - ASSQGPGRTDTQY
TRBJ2-1 TRBV9 - 11 - ASAPGLYNEQF
TRBJ2-5 TRBV6-5 TRBD2 12 - ASSPGLASSYQY
TRBJ1-2 TRBV7-2 TRBD1 13 few ASSAAQGGTEGYT
TRBJ2-7 TRBV5-1 - 10 - ASSFGGYEQY
TRBJ1-5 TRBV10-1 - 15 few ASSFRPIQGTDQPQH
TRBJ1-4 TRBV7-9 - 11 - ASSLKGPEKLF
TRBJ1-5 TRBV7-2 - 12 - ASSLKVGNQPQH
TRBJ2-7 TRBV30 - 11 - AWSVRREEGLC
TRBJ1-5 TRBV9 - 12 many ASSVGGGGQPQH
TRBJ2-1 TRBV6-6 TRBD2 11 - ATGGLAGGEQF
TRBJ2-7 TRBV28 TRBD2 13 - ASSLLTSGSYEQY
TRBJ2-7 TRBV29-1 - 13 few SVAPPDASSYEQY